This T cell receptor beta chain was recorded in a study of CD8 T cells in ankylosing spondylitis (dated 2017 in TCRdb). Broadly, across the study: To find TCR variants linked to disease, the study profiled T cell receptor beta repertoires in ankylosing spondylitis patients and healthy donors. The whole study cohort included over 85 healthy donors and about two dozen ankylosing spondylitis patients. Peripheral blood samples were taken, and synovial fluid was additionally collected from ankylosing spondylitis patients.

This clonotype was detected ten times or more. Which antigen it targets is not known. It has no much larger one-base neighbor in the sample; base qualities were not kept. Results the study describes overall, beyond this receptor: The disease-linked clones had a CD8+ phenotype and were found at relatively low frequencies in peripheral blood. A TCR beta motif of 7 or 8 highly homologous amino acid variants appeared characteristic of blood from ankylosing spondylitis patients. The disease-linked clones were reported as significantly enriched in matched synovial fluid samples from ankylosing spondylitis patients. Some TCR beta motif variants had previously been reported in synovial fluid and blood of reactive arthritis patients, which suggested common disease-initiation mechanisms.

CDR1 and CDR2 are drawn from the germline V gene (reference sequence): SGHKS, YYEKEE. V drops 4 bases and J drops 7 bases, leaving 17 bases in between. The cysteine opens and the phenylalanine closes a CDR3 of 14 amino acids. Kept here is only the CDR3 DNA, which spans 42 bases and is read in frame from base 1. This sample was sequenced with an Illumina HiSeq 2500. Quantitative 5'-RACE with molecular barcodes was the method used to prepare the TCR beta libraries. The paper's data handling went like this. To identify disease-linked TCR variants, a new computational method was used, one built on a probabilistic model of VDJ rearrangement. TCRdb itself trimmed the public reads at Q25 with fastp, ran MiXCR and retained productive beta chains. Every entry covers one CDR3 protein and lists the most common genes and DNA from its rows. What appears here as the V and J calls and clone size reflects TCRdb's work, not the paper's. Present in this sample are 200,000 to 250,000 distinct CDR3 sequences, about 11% of which were seen just once. The biggest ten clones account for less than 3% of the sample.

This receptor was taken from a male donor with ankylosing spondylitis or in good health (not recorded which). The chain is encoded by TRBV5-5 joined to TRBJ1-1; no D gene call is confident. Input material: blood, either unsorted or a sorted T cell fraction (not recorded which). The CDR3 amino acid sequence is: CASSADTGRFEAFF. The nucleotide sequence is TGTGCCAGCAGCGCCGACACGGGTAGGTTTGAAGCTTTCTTT. Where the CDR3 stops, the reference TRBV5-5 and TRBJ1-1 genes take over; the full variable domain is DAGVTQSPTHLIKTRGQQVTLRCSPISGHKSVSWYQQVLGQGPQFIFQYYEKEERGRGNFPDRFSARQFPNYSSELNVNALLLGDSALYLCASSADTGRFEAFFGQGTRLTVV.